The rows below give T cell receptor beta chains drawn from one sample of a study of T-cell reconstitution after alpha-beta-depleted transplantation in children. TCRdb passed the PCR reads through MiXCR, listing each CDR3 protein once. The sample yields approximately 200,000 distinct CDR3 sequences, roughly 15% seen once. The sequencing used PBMCs from the stem cell graft donor, collected from the stem cell graft. The receptors here all came from a human donor who donated a stem cell graft to a child with acute lymphoblastic leukemia. Each CDR3 is given with its conserved first and last residue. The D gene is left open where the match is weak. Clone size is stated in some rows and not others, as once, few, many or a class when expanded.

CDR3 DNA: TGCGCCAGCAGCTTGGGTGACAGGGATTTCGCTGAAGCTTTCTTT
CDR3 protein: CASSLGDRDFAEAFF
J gene: TRBJ1-1
clone size: many
V gene: TRBV5-1
D gene: TRBD1

CDR3 DNA: TGTGCCAGCAGTTTAAGTTTGTCAGGGCTCCGTAGGTCTTATGGCTACACCTTC
CDR3 protein: CASSLSLSGLRRSYGYTF
J gene: TRBJ1-2
clone size: few
V gene: TRBV12-3/TRBV12-4
D gene: .

CDR3 DNA: TGCGCCAGCAGCTTTTTCGGGGAGCAGTTCTTC
CDR3 protein: CASSFFGEQFF
J gene: TRBJ2-1
clone size: many
V gene: TRBV5-1
D gene: .

CDR3 DNA: TGTGCCAGCAGGGGACTAGCGGGAGCGTTGACCGGGGAGCTGTTTTTT
CDR3 protein: CASRGLAGALTGELFF
J gene: TRBJ2-2
clone size: many
V gene: TRBV12-3/TRBV12-4
D gene: TRBD2

CDR3 DNA: TGTGCCAGCTCAAAACGGGGGGTGGATGAGCAGTTCTTC
CDR3 protein: CASSKRGVDEQFF
J gene: TRBJ2-1
clone size: many
V gene: TRBV18
D gene: TRBD2

CDR3 DNA: TGTGCCAGCAGTCGAGGGCCCATGCCGTACAATGAGCAGTTCTTC
CDR3 protein: CASSRGPMPYNEQFF
J gene: TRBJ2-1
clone size: .
V gene: TRBV3-1
D gene: .

CDR3 DNA: TGCGCCAGCAGCCACCAAGTGAAGTTCCGGGCTACCGGGGAGCTGTTTTTT
CDR3 protein: CASSHQVKFRATGELFF
J gene: TRBJ2-2
clone size: few
V gene: TRBV4-1
D gene: .

CDR3 DNA: TGCAGCGAGTGGACGGCTAGCACAGATACGCAGTATTTT
CDR3 protein: CSEWTASTDTQYF
J gene: TRBJ2-3
clone size: .
V gene: TRBV29-1
D gene: .

CDR3 DNA: TGCAGCTCCCCAGCGGGAGGGGATGAATCGGGCGAGCAGTACTTC
CDR3 protein: CSSPAGGDESGEQYF
J gene: TRBJ2-7
clone size: many
V gene: TRBV20-1
D gene: TRBD2

CDR3 DNA: TGTGCCACCCACCGTTGGTGGGAGTTGAAGTTCTTC
CDR3 protein: CATHRWWELKFF
J gene: TRBJ2-1
clone size: .
V gene: TRBV24-1
D gene: .

CDR3 DNA: TGCAGTGCTATCGATCCACAGGGGGGCTTTTACAATGAGCAGTTCTTC
CDR3 protein: CSAIDPQGGFYNEQFF
J gene: TRBJ2-1
clone size: many
V gene: TRBV20-1
D gene: TRBD1

CDR3 DNA: TGTGCCAGCAGATATGGGACAGGGGGAGATACGCAGTATTTT
CDR3 protein: CASRYGTGGDTQYF
J gene: TRBJ2-3
clone size: many
V gene: TRBV12-3/TRBV12-4
D gene: TRBD1

CDR3 DNA: TGTGCCAGCAGTTATGGGGTGTGGGCGGCCACCGGGGAGCTGTTTTTT
CDR3 protein: CASSYGVWAATGELFF
J gene: TRBJ2-2
clone size: many
V gene: TRBV6-5
D gene: .

CDR3 DNA: TGTGCCAGCAGCTCCATGCAGGGGCCGGTGAGCGCTGGAGCTTTCTTT
CDR3 protein: CASSSMQGPVSAGAFF
J gene: TRBJ1-1
clone size: many
V gene: TRBV7-9
D gene: .

CDR3 DNA: TGTGCCACCAGCAGAGATGAATTCGGGCGGGAGTACACCGGGGAGCTGTTTTTT
CDR3 protein: CATSRDEFGREYTGELFF
J gene: TRBJ2-2
clone size: many
V gene: TRBV15
D gene: TRBD2

CDR3 DNA: TGTGCCAGCAGTTTGGAAAGGAACGGGGAGCTGTTTTTT
CDR3 protein: CASSLERNGELFF
J gene: TRBJ2-2
clone size: many
V gene: TRBV12-3/TRBV12-4
D gene: .

CDR3 DNA: TGTGCCAGCGGCCGGGACAGGGGCGGGGGCTACACCTTC
CDR3 protein: CASGRDRGGGYTF
J gene: TRBJ1-2
clone size: .
V gene: TRBV7-9
D gene: TRBD1

CDR3 DNA: TGCGCCAGCAGCTTGGCAGAGCGCGTGAGGGAGCAGTACTTC
CDR3 protein: CASSLAERVREQYF
J gene: TRBJ2-7
clone size: many
V gene: TRBV5-1
D gene: .

CDR3 DNA: TGTGCCAGCAGTGAGGTTGCAGAGACCCAGTACTTC
CDR3 protein: CASSEVAETQYF
J gene: TRBJ2-5
clone size: many
V gene: TRBV25-1
D gene: .

CDR3 DNA: TGTGCCAGCAGGGGACAGTTGGACAATCAGCCCCAGCATTTT
CDR3 protein: CASRGQLDNQPQHF
J gene: TRBJ1-5
clone size: many
V gene: TRBV12-3/TRBV12-4
D gene: TRBD1

CDR3 DNA: TGCAGTGCTCCCCCCATAGACTCGGGAGTAGAGACCCAGTACTTC
CDR3 protein: CSAPPIDSGVETQYF
J gene: TRBJ2-5
clone size: many
V gene: TRBV20-1
D gene: .

CDR3 DNA: TGCAGTGCTAGAGTGGCTAAGGGGATTGACGAGCAGTACTTC
CDR3 protein: CSARVAKGIDEQYF
J gene: TRBJ2-7
clone size: many
V gene: TRBV20-1
D gene: .

CDR3 DNA: TGTGCCAGCAGAGGGGGGGAGTCGGTCACCGGGGAGCTGTTTTTT
CDR3 protein: CASRGGESVTGELFF
J gene: TRBJ2-2
clone size: .
V gene: TRBV7-6
D gene: .

CDR3 DNA: TGTGCCAGCAGCTTCGCTAACTCACTAGCGGGACCGGGTGAAGAGCAGTTCTTC
CDR3 protein: CASSFANSLAGPGEEQFF
J gene: TRBJ2-1
clone size: many
V gene: TRBV7-8
D gene: TRBD2

CDR3 DNA: TGTGCCAGCTCACTAAACAGGCCCTCGAACACTGAAGCTTTCTTT
CDR3 protein: CASSLNRPSNTEAFF
J gene: TRBJ1-1
clone size: few
V gene: TRBV18
D gene: .

CDR3 DNA: TGTGCCAGCAGTCGTACGGGAACCGGGGAGCTGTTTTTT
CDR3 protein: CASSRTGTGELFF
J gene: TRBJ2-2
clone size: many
V gene: TRBV28
D gene: .

CDR3 DNA: TGCGCCAGCAGCCTCCTCCTGCCCATACAGGGGCGGTCTGAAGCTTTCTTT
CDR3 protein: CASSLLLPIQGRSEAFF
J gene: TRBJ1-1
clone size: many
V gene: TRBV4-1
D gene: TRBD1

CDR3 DNA: TGTGCCATTAGTGACCCCCGCCCCCACGAGCAGTACTTC
CDR3 protein: CAISDPRPHEQYF
J gene: TRBJ2-7
clone size: many
V gene: TRBV10-3
D gene: .

CDR3 DNA: TGCGCCAGCAGCTTGGAGGCCCCACAGGGGAACAATGAGCAGTTCTTC
CDR3 protein: CASSLEAPQGNNEQFF
J gene: TRBJ2-1
clone size: many
V gene: TRBV5-1
D gene: TRBD1

CDR3 DNA: TGTGCCAGCAGTGTGCGTGGGTTCACCGGGGAGCTGTTTTTT
CDR3 protein: CASSVRGFTGELFF
J gene: TRBJ2-2
clone size: many
V gene: TRBV2
D gene: .

CDR3 DNA: TGTGCCTGGACCGGCCCGGACGGTCAGCCCCAGCATTTT
CDR3 protein: CAWTGPDGQPQHF
J gene: TRBJ1-5
clone size: few
V gene: TRBV30
D gene: .